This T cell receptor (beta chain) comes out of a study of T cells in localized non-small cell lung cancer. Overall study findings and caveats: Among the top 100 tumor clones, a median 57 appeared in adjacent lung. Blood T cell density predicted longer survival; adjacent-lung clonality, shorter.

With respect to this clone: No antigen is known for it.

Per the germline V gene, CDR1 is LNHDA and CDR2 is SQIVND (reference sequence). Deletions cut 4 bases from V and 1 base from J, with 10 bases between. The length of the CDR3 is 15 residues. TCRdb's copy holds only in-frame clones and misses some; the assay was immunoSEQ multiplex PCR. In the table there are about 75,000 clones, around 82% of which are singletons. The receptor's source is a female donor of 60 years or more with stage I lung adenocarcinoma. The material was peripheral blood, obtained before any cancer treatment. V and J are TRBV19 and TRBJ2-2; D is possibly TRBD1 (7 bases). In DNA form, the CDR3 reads TGTGCCAGTAGTACCCAGGGGGGGAACACCGGGGAGCTGTTTTTT. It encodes CASSTQGGNTGELFF.